These 21 T cell receptor beta chains originate from one sample sequenced in a study of CD8 T cells in Susac syndrome. After extraction with the RNeasy kit, about 0.5 to 1 ug of the RNA was reverse transcribed using random hexamers. TCRdb called the immunoSEQ multiplex PCR reads again in MiXCR, with one record for every CDR3 protein. This table holds about 53,000 distinct CDR3 sequences, approximately 95% found once. Sequencing was done on a sample of CD8+ T cells from PBMCs. These receptors originate from a human donor with Susac syndrome.

The chain uses TRBV20-1 and TRBJ2-1; TRBD1 matches 7 bases. The CDR3 is made up of 14 amino acids. Germline V CDR1 and CDR2: DFQATT, SNEGSKA (reference sequence). V was pared by 3 bases and J by 8 bases, with 10 bases of the junction left unmatched. CDR3 loop: CSASGQVRMDEQFF. The CDR3 nucleotides read TGCAGTGCTAGCGGACAGGTCCGAATGGATGAGCAGTTCTTC.

This clonotype occurred once. The CDR3 loop is CASSQAPGQGAGGANVLTF. DNA of the CDR3: TGTGCCAGCAGCCAAGCACCGGGACAGGGGGCGGGGGGGGCCAACGTCCTGACTTTC. The gene calls are TRBV14 and TRBJ2-6; 12 bases fit TRBD1. Germline values: CDR1 SGHDN, CDR2 FVKESK. This CDR3 spans 19 amino acids. V shed 1 base and J 4 bases; nucleotides not matched to a gene: 8.

This clonotype was observed a single time. V is TRBV20-1 and J is TRBJ1-1; D is undetermined. The germline V gene has CDR1 DFQATT and CDR2 SNEGSKA (reference sequence). The CDR3 spans 14 residues. The V end was cut by 6 bases, the J end by 0 bases, with 14 bases between. The CDR3 here is CSAGREGMNTEAFF. The DNA of the CDR3 is TGCAGTGCAGGCCGGGAGGGCATGAACACTGAAGCTTTCTTT.

The rearrangement links TRBV13 to TRBJ2-1; D gene unclear. The V and J ends lost 0 bases and 9 bases respectively, with 9 bases between them. CDR1 and CDR2 (germline): PRHDT, FYEKMQ (reference sequence). The CDR3 extends over 13 amino acids. Here the CDR3 reads CASSLGGISEQFF. CDR3 DNA sequence: TGTGCCAGCAGCTTAGGTGGAATAAGTGAGCAGTTCTTC.

The chain couples TRBV6-5 to TRBJ2-3; D is uncertain. CDR1 and CDR2 (germline): MNHEY, SVGAGI. Trimming took off 0 bases at V and 5 bases at J, with 0 bases between the two ends. This CDR3 comprises 11 residues. The chain's CDR3 is CASSYSDTQYF. The CDR3 DNA reads as TGTGCCAGCAGTTACTCAGATACGCAGTATTTT.

The chain links TRBV20-1 to TRBJ2-7; 10 bases are a match to TRBD2. Germline-derived CDR1 and CDR2 are DFQATT and SNEGSKA (reference sequence). J lost 3 bases, V lost 6 bases, and 8 bases had no gene match. CDR3 length equals 14 residues. CDR3 nucleotide sequence: TGCAGTGCCCTTACTAGCGGGGCCCACTACGAGCAGTACTTC. It specifies CSALTSGAHYEQYF.

The V and J genes are TRBV29-1 and TRBJ1-1; D possibly corresponds to TRBD1 (5 bases). Germline loops: CDR1 SQVTM, CDR2 ANQGSEA. V lost 2 bases to trimming and J lost 3 bases, with 10 bases between them. This CDR3 comprises 13 residues. The CDR3 is CSVEPGGHTEAFF. The DNA for the CDR3 is TGCAGCGTTGAACCCGGGGGTCACACTGAAGCTTTCTTT.

The chain uses TRBV27 and TRBJ2-2; no definite D call. Germline values: CDR1 MNHEY, CDR2 SMNVEV (reference sequence). CDR3 length: 14 amino acids. V lost 1 base and J lost 1, with 4 bases in between. In nucleotides, the CDR3 is TGTGCCAGCAGTTTATGGGTGAACACCGGGGAGCTGTTTTTT. This translates into CASSLWVNTGELFF.

Written as DNA, the CDR3 is TGTGCCACCAGCGGGTTTCCCTCGAGCGGGGGTGGCTCCGGGGAGCTGTTTTTT. Protein: CATSGFPSSGGGSGELFF. This chain links TRBV15 with TRBJ2-2; TRBD2 agrees at 8 bases. CDR1 is LNHNV and CDR2 is YYDKDF in the germline V gene (reference sequence). V lost 5 bases and J lost 6; bases outside the gene matches: 17. This CDR3 has 18 residues.

CDR3 nucleotide sequence: TGTGCCAGCAGTCGGGTCCTCGGGTATCAGCCCCAGCATTTT. The encoded protein is CASSRVLGYQPQHF. The chain couples TRBV28 to TRBJ1-5; D is uncertain. CDR3 length: 14 residues. The germline CDR1 and CDR2 sequences are MDHEN and SYDVKM. V was cut by 5 bases and J by 5 bases, with 13 bases left in between.

CDR3 DNA: TGTGCCAGCAGCGTAGGGGGGGAGAATTCACCCCTCCACTTT. This gives the protein CASSVGGENSPLHF. V usage is TRBV9 and J usage is TRBJ1-6, with a tentative D call TRBD1 (5 bases). The CDR3 totals 14 residues. Germline V gives CDR1 SGDLS, CDR2 YYNGEE. Trimming removed 0 bases at V and 7 bases at J, with 8 bases between. Filled out from reference TRBV9 and TRBJ1-6, the complete variable domain reads DSGVTQTPKHLITATGQRVTLRCSPRSGDLSVYWYQQSLDQGLQFLIQYYNGEERAKGNILERFSAQQFPDLHSELNLSSLELGDSALYFCASSVGGENSPLHFGNGTRLTVT.

This chain uses TRBV5-6 with TRBJ2-7; 9 nucleotides agree with TRBD1. Germline CDR1 reads SGHDT; CDR2 reads YYEEEE. V lost 5 bases to trimming and J lost 4 bases; unmatched junction nucleotides: 7. The CDR3 spans 14 residues. CDR3 loop: CASRTGTGIYEQYF. The CDR3 nucleotides are TGTGCCAGCAGGACCGGGACAGGGATATACGAGCAGTACTTC.

This chain connects TRBV5-6 to TRBJ2-7; D is perhaps TRBD2 (5 bases). The germline CDR1 and CDR2 sequences are SGHDT and YYEEEE. This CDR3 region has 14 residues. V was pared by 3 bases and J by 2 bases, with 12 bases between. The CDR3 DNA follows: TGTGCCAGCAGCTCCCGGGGTCCTACCTACGAGCAGTACTTC. Protein product: CASSSRGPTYEQYF.

The chain is built from TRBV5-1 and TRBJ2-5; TRBD2 is a possible D gene (5 bases). V lost 7 bases and J 5 bases, leaving 21 bases between the germline ends. This CDR3 comprises 15 residues. The germline V gene has CDR1 SGHRS and CDR2 YFSETQ. The chain's CDR3 is CASYSRTEVPETQYF. CDR3 sequence (DNA): TGCGCCAGCTACTCACGGACGGAGGTCCCGGAGACCCAGTACTTC.

This clonotype was detected a few times. The chain joins TRBV6-2 or TRBV6-3 to TRBJ2-2; no firm D call. Germline loops: CDR1 MNHEY, CDR2 SVGEGT. CDR3 length: 12 residues. The ends were cut back, 8 bases at V and 6 bases at J, with 10 bases in the middle. The CDR3 DNA reads TGTGCCAGCCCATCCGTGGCCGGGGAGCTGTTTTTT. Encoded protein: CASPSVAGELFF.

The gene calls are TRBV4-2 and TRBJ2-7, with a tentative D call TRBD1 (6 bases). Germline CDR1 is LGHNA and CDR2 is YNFKEQ. This CDR3 spans 13 amino acids. Deletions cut 1 base from V and 5 bases from J, with 9 bases between. In DNA, the CDR3 is TGTGCCAGCAGCCAAGGTGGGGGCCACGAGCAGTACTTC. The encoded protein is CASSQGGGHEQYF.

For the CDR3, the DNA is TGTGCCAGCAGCTTAGGGTTGCGGAGCCAAGAGACCCAGTACTTC. The encoded protein is CASSLGLRSQETQYF. The chain has TRBV11-2 and TRBJ2-5; D gene uncertain. Germline loops: CDR1 SGHAT, CDR2 FQNNGV. The CDR3 spans 15 residues. Trimming pared 1 base from V and 1 base from J, leaving 10 bases between.

The V gene is TRBV6-2 or TRBV6-3, the J gene TRBJ2-1, with D possibly matching TRBD2 (7 bases). Trimming pared 4 bases from V and 8 bases from J, leaving 12 bases between. The CDR3 contains 13 residues. CDR1 MNHEY and CDR2 SVGEGT come from the germline V gene. CDR3 amino acids: CASSSGGPDEQFF. The CDR3 region has the DNA TGTGCCAGCAGTTCCGGGGGGCCCGATGAGCAGTTCTTC.

The V gene is TRBV27, the J gene TRBJ2-5; a possible D gene is TRBD2 (5 bases). Germline assignment: CDR1 MNHEY and CDR2 SMNVEV (reference sequence). Trimming took 3 bases from V and 5 from J, leaving 7 bases between them. CDR3 length: 12 amino acids. The CDR3 sequence: CASSFPGETQYF. The CDR3 coding sequence is TGTGCCAGCAGTTTCCCGGGGGAGACCCAGTACTTC.

The V and J genes are TRBV12-3 or TRBV12-4 and TRBJ1-1, with a weak D call TRBD1 (5 bases). V gave up 5 bases and J gave up 0 bases, with 16 bases separating them. The CDR3 sequence is 16 residues long. The CDR3 DNA sequence: TGTGCCAGCAGTCCTTACCCGGGACGGCTGAACACTGAAGCTTTCTTT. Its protein product is CASSPYPGRLNTEAFF.

V usage is TRBV7-9 and J usage is TRBJ2-5; 10 positions match TRBD2. Germline lookup yields CDR1 SEHNR and CDR2 FQNEAQ (reference sequence). The CDR3 consists of 18 residues. V lost 5 bases to trimming and J lost 0 bases; unmatched junction nucleotides: 12. CDR3 in amino acids: CASSHPGSGGLNQETQYF. In nucleotides, the CDR3 is TGTGCCAGCAGCCATCCCGGTAGCGGGGGGTTAAACCAAGAGACCCAGTACTTC.